This passage covers 11 T cell receptor beta chains from one sample sequenced in a study of cytotoxic CD8 clonotypes in ibrutinib-treated CLL. This table comes from immunoSEQ multiplex PCR, and its TCRdb copy is limited to in-frame clones, with some not included. The table lists almost 45,000 clones, approximately 74% of them singletons. Here the sequenced sample was PBMCs, taken after 12 months of ibrutinib treatment. The receptors were gathered from a human donor with chronic lymphocytic leukemia.

The V and J genes are TRBV29-1 and TRBJ1-2; D remains ambiguous. Germline-derived CDR1 and CDR2 are SQVTM and ANQGSEA. Trimming shortened V by 7 bases and J by 1 base, and 7 bases separated the two germline ends. The CDR3 runs to 11 residues. CDR3 in DNA: TGCAGCGCTAACAGTAACTATGGCTACACCTTC. Translating gives CSANSNYGYTF.

The gene calls are TRBV11-2 and TRBJ2-2; a possible D gene is TRBD2 (5 bases). The CDR3 spans 12 residues. V dropped 11 bases and J dropped 5 bases, with 12 bases sitting between them. Germline CDR1 SGHAT, CDR2 FQNNGV. CDR3 DNA: TGTGCCGGTGCGGGTAGGACCGGGGAGCTGTTTTTT. Translated: CAGAGRTGELFF. Combining the CDR3 with reference TRBV11-2 and TRBJ2-2 gives the whole variable domain EAGVAQSPRYKIIEKRQSVAFWCNPISGHATLYWYQQILGQGPKLLIQFQNNGVVDDSQLPKDRFSAERLKGVDSTLKIQPAKLEDSAVYLCAGAGRTGELFFGEGSRLTVL.

The chain is built from TRBV29-1 and TRBJ2-7, with 10 nucleotides matching TRBD1. The length of the CDR3 is 13 residues. V shed 7 bases, J shed 6 bases, and the junction held 9 bases outside the gene matches. Germline-derived CDR1 and CDR2 are SQVTM and ANQGSEA. The CDR3 loop is CSAAGTGAIEQYF. CDR3 coding DNA: TGCAGCGCCGCCGGGACAGGGGCGATCGAGCAGTACTTC.

This clone has only one observation. The DNA for the CDR3 is TGTGCCAGTAGTATACGGGCAGGGGGCGAAACTCAGCCCCAGCATTTT. Translation gives CASSIRAGGETQPQHF. V and J are TRBV19 and TRBJ1-5; 8 bases agree with TRBD1. V gave up 2 bases and J gave up 6 bases; unmatched junction bases: 9. The CDR3 length is 16 residues. Germline V lookup: CDR1 LNHDA, CDR2 SQIVND (reference sequence).

The chain couples TRBV14 to TRBJ2-2; TRBD1 or TRBD2 may be the D gene (6 bases each). CDR3 size: 19 residues. The V end lost 0 bases, the J end lost 4 bases, and 21 bases lay between the germline ends. Per germline, CDR1 SGHDN and CDR2 FVKESK. Here the CDR3 DNA reads TGTGCCAGCAGCCAAGATTACCGGCTGGCCGGGGGCGGCACCGGGGAGCTGTTTTTT. This gives the protein CASSQDYRLAGGGTGELFF.

This clone was detected a few times. The chain uses TRBV29-1 and TRBJ1-2, with D uncertain. Looked up from germline, CDR1 is SQVTM and CDR2 is ANQGSEA. The CDR3 is 10 amino acids. V shed 5 bases and J shed 3 bases, with 4 bases lying between them. The CDR3 spells CSVLHYGYTF. The CDR3 coding sequence is TGCAGCGTTCTCCACTATGGCTACACCTTC.

This clone was picked up a small number of times. V gene TRBV5-1 combines with J gene TRBJ2-2; perhaps TRBD2 as D (6 bases). The CDR3 is 13 amino acids. CDR1 and CDR2 from the germline V gene are SGHRS and YFSETQ. Trimming pared 1 base from V and 7 bases from J, leaving 8 bases between. The CDR3 spells CASSLQEGGELFF. For the CDR3, the DNA is TGCGCCAGCAGCTTGCAGGAGGGCGGGGAGCTGTTTTTT.

This rearrangement joins TRBV7-2 to TRBJ2-1; D possibly corresponds to TRBD2 (7 bases). Germline V gives CDR1 SGHTA, CDR2 FQGNSA. Trimming removed 5 bases from V and 2 bases from J, with 16 bases in between. The CDR3 consists of 16 residues. For the CDR3, the DNA is TGTGCCAGCAGCCCGGGGGGCGGCGGGACCTACAATGAGCAGTTCTTC. Protein product: CASSPGGGGTYNEQFF.

This clone has only a few counts. In nucleotides, the CDR3 is TGCGCCAGCAGCCAAGATGTAGAGACCTACGAGCAGTACTTC. Protein: CASSQDVETYEQYF. The rearrangement uses TRBV4-3 and TRBJ2-7; D is unresolved. The V end lost 0 bases, the J end lost 2 bases, and 8 bases lay between the germline ends. In germline, CDR1 is LGHNA, CDR2 YSLEER. The CDR3 sequence is 14 residues long.

The J gene is TRBJ1-1, the V gene TRBV28; 8 bases line up with TRBD1. The CDR3 is 15 residues long. V lost 8 bases and J lost 1; bases outside the gene matches: 9. Germline loops: CDR1 MDHEN, CDR2 SYDVKM. In DNA, the CDR3 is TGTGCCAGCTCGGCAGGGGGCGCACGGAACACTGAAGCTTTCTTT. Encoded protein: CASSAGGARNTEAFF.

J is TRBJ2-7 and V is TRBV7-9; 9 bases line up with TRBD1. This CDR3 is built from 15 residues. CDR1 and CDR2 from the germline V gene are SEHNR and FQNEAQ (reference sequence). V gave up 4 bases and J gave up 2 bases; unmatched junction bases: 6. The CDR3 nucleotides read TGTGCCAGCAGCTCAACAGGGGGCGCTACCTACGAGCAGTACTTC. This translates into CASSSTGGATYEQYF. The full variable domain, rest sourced from reference TRBV7-9 and TRBJ2-7, is DTGVSQNPRHKITKRGQNVTFRCDPISEHNRLYWYRQTLGQGPEFLTYFQNEAQLEKSRLLSDRFSAERPKGSFSTLEIQRTEQGDSAMYLCASSSTGGATYEQYFGPGTRLTVT.